This entry lists 12 T cell receptor beta chains sequenced from one sample in a study of blood T cell repertoires in COVID-19. Generated by immunoSEQ multiplex PCR, the TCRdb table keeps only in-frame clones and is missing some. The repertoire holds hundreds of thousands of clones, approximately 84% seen once, with roughly 5.7% in the top ten. The source material was peripheral blood. The receptors were gathered from an elderly man with acute or convalescent COVID-19.

The chain joins TRBV27 to TRBJ2-3; D may be TRBD1 (6 bases). CDR1 and CDR2 from the germline V gene are MNHEY and SMNVEV (reference sequence). The CDR3 contains 14 residues. The V end was cut by 6 bases, the J end by 2 bases, with 12 bases between. The CDR3 loop is CASSTGQITDTQYF. The CDR3 coding sequence is TGTGCCAGCAGCACAGGACAGATCACAGATACGCAGTATTTT.

This rearrangement joins TRBV24-1 to TRBJ2-7; 8 positions agree with TRBD2. The V and J ends lost 7 bases and 6 bases, in that order; junction bases with no gene match: 16. The CDR3 length is 16 residues. Germline values: CDR1 KGHDR, CDR2 SFDVKD. The CDR3 is CATSLPGGGHPGEQYV. The CDR3 coding sequence is TGTGCCACCAGCCTCCCGGGGGGGGGACACCCCGGCGAGCAGTACGTC.

This chain links TRBV27 with TRBJ2-1; D may be TRBD2 (6 bases). The CDR3 has 14 residues. Trimming removed 6 bases at V and 10 bases at J, with 19 bases between. Germline-derived CDR1 and CDR2 are MNHEY and SMNVEV (reference sequence). Here the CDR3 DNA reads TGTGCCAGCAGCCCCGGAGGGCCCCCCAGGGAGCAGTTCTTC. Encoded protein: CASSPGGPPREQFF.

The chain employs TRBV11-3 and TRBJ2-2; TRBD2 matches 15 bases. The V and J ends lost 5 bases and 6 bases, in that order; junction bases with no gene match: 4. This CDR3 is 16 amino acids long. Germline-derived CDR1 and CDR2 are SGHNT and YENEEA. CDR3 bases: TGTGCCAGCAGCCGGACTAGCGGGAGGGGGGCCGGGGAGCTGTTTTTT. Its protein is CASSRTSGRGAGELFF.

This clone was seen only once. The genes are TRBV19 and TRBJ2-2, with D perhaps TRBD1 (6 bases). The CDR3 is made up of 14 amino acids. The germline V gene encodes CDR1 LNHDA and CDR2 SQIVND (reference sequence). Deletions cut 8 bases from V and 3 bases from J, with 13 bases between. The CDR3 reads CASVQGHYTGELFF. CDR3 DNA: TGTGCCAGTGTCCAGGGGCACTACACCGGGGAGCTGTTTTTT.

This clone has a single count. The V call is TRBV19, the J call TRBJ1-1; TRBD1 is a possible D gene (6 bases). Germline CDR1 LNHDA, CDR2 SQIVND (reference sequence). CDR3 length: 13 residues. Trimming cost V 6 bases and J 1 base, with 9 bases left between them. CDR3 loop: CASRLTGNTEAFF. The CDR3 DNA reads as TGTGCCAGTAGACTGACAGGGAACACTGAAGCTTTCTTT.

The chain is built from TRBV5-1 and TRBJ2-2; 8 bases line up with TRBD2. This CDR3 has 16 residues. After removal of 2 bases from V and 4 bases from J, the junction contained 7 bases not matched to a gene. Germline CDR1 and CDR2: SGHRS and YFSETQ. CDR3 in DNA: TGCGCCAGCAGCTTTCAGAGCGGGAGAGGCACCGGGGAGCTGTTTTTT. The encoded protein is CASSFQSGRGTGELFF.

The V and J genes are TRBV5-1 and TRBJ2-1; 12 bases fit TRBD2. Germline-derived CDR1 and CDR2 are SGHRS and YFSETQ. The CDR3 runs to 15 residues. The ends lost 1 base at V and 6 bases at J; junction bases unmatched: 2. The CDR3, as DNA: TGCGCCAGCAGCTTGTTGACTAGCGGGAGCAATGAGCAGTTCTTC. It yields the protein CASSLLTSGSNEQFF.

This clone was counted a few times. The chain couples TRBV15 to TRBJ1-2, with unresolved D. V was clipped by 1 base and J by 1 base, with 7 bases between them. Germline-derived CDR1 and CDR2 are LNHNV and YYDKDF (reference sequence). This CDR3 has 14 residues. In DNA form, the CDR3 reads TGTGCCACCAGCAGAGGATCTAATAACTATGGCTACACCTTC. Its translation is CATSRGSNNYGYTF. The complete variable domain, with remaining parts taken from reference TRBV15 and TRBJ1-2, reads DAMVIQNPRYQVTQFGKPVTLSCSQTLNHNVMYWYQQKSSQAPKLLFHYYDKDFNNEADTPDNFQSRRPNTSFCFLDIRSPGLGDTAMYLCATSRGSNNYGYTFGSGTRLTVV.

This clone was seen a few times. The chain uses TRBV19 and TRBJ1-5; maybe TRBD1 (5 bases). V dropped 5 bases and J dropped 6 bases, with 17 bases sitting between them. The CDR3 is 15 residues long. Germline V gene sequence: CDR1 LNHDA, CDR2 SQIVND (reference sequence). CDR3 loop: CASSLGAGFGQPQHF. CDR3 nucleotides: TGTGCCAGTAGTCTAGGGGCAGGGTTCGGTCAGCCCCAGCATTTT.

This clone came up once. The rearrangement uses TRBV19 and TRBJ1-4; 9 positions agree with TRBD1. The germline V gene has CDR1 LNHDA and CDR2 SQIVND (reference sequence). The trim removed 5 bases at V and 5 bases at J, leaving 3 bases unmatched. This CDR3 contains 14 residues. This CDR3 is CASSPTGGNEKLFF. CDR3 bases: TGTGCCAGTAGTCCAACAGGGGGCAATGAAAAACTGTTTTTT.

The chain employs TRBV27 and TRBJ2-7; TRBD1 is a possible D gene (7 bases). The CDR3 covers 15 residues. V was cut by 0 bases and J by 3 bases, with 12 bases left in between. Germline-derived CDR1 and CDR2 are MNHEY and SMNVEV (reference sequence). The CDR3 here is CASSLSAGGNYEQYF. Here the CDR3 DNA reads TGTGCCAGCAGTTTATCGGCAGGGGGGAACTACGAGCAGTACTTC.